The rows below give T cell receptor beta chains drawn from one sample of a study of cytomegalovirus exposure and HLA in healthy donors. TCRdb's table, derived via immunoSEQ multiplex PCR, lists solely in-frame clones and lacks some. The sample holds about 190,000 clones, 82% seen once. The source material was PBMCs. These receptors originate from a woman aged 18-30 years in good health and CMV-seronegative. The CDR3 runs from the conserved cysteine through the conserved F or W. D genes are given only for firm matches. For some rows the clone size is stated as once, few or many, or as a class when expanded; others skip it.

v_gene	j_gene	abundance	d_gene	CDR3aa	CDR3nt
TRBV19	TRBJ2-3	many	NA	CASSIGVNMDTQYF	TGTGCCAGTAGTATTGGAGTAAACATGGATACGCAGTATTTT
TRBV2	TRBJ2-3	NA	TRBD2	CASKGLAADTQYF	TGTGCCAGCAAAGGACTAGCAGCAGATACGCAGTATTTT
TRBV19	TRBJ2-2	NA	NA	CASRIRSSDSTGELFF	TGTGCCAGTAGAATAAGGTCTAGCGATAGCACCGGGGAGCTGTTTTTT
TRBV6-6	TRBJ1-1	NA	TRBD1	CASRAQGKTEAFF	TGTGCCAGCAGAGCACAGGGGAAAACTGAAGCTTTCTTT
TRBV6-1	TRBJ2-6	NA	NA	CASRAGGSGANVLTF	TGTGCCAGCAGGGCCGGAGGCTCTGGGGCCAACGTCCTGACTTTC
TRBV11-2	TRBJ2-1	NA	NA	CASSSNNEQFF	TGTGCCAGCAGCTCCAACAATGAGCAGTTCTTC
TRBV9	TRBJ1-4	NA	NA	CASSVGGTTSQEKLFF	TGTGCCAGCAGCGTTGGAGGGACTACCTCCCAAGAAAAACTGTTTTTT
TRBV27	TRBJ2-1	NA	TRBD2	CASSPGAGGDYNEQFF	TGTGCCAGCAGTCCCGGGGCGGGAGGGGATTACAATGAGCAGTTCTTC
TRBV2	TRBJ2-7	NA	NA	CASRSQGSGEQYF	TGTGCCAGCAGGTCACAGGGTAGTGGTGAGCAGTACTTC
TRBV5-6	TRBJ1-2	NA	NA	CASSLDRNYGYTF	TGTGCCAGCAGCTTGGACAGAAACTATGGCTACACCTTC
TRBV6-5	TRBJ1-1	NA	NA	CASSYDNLSTEAFF	TGTGCCAGCAGTTACGACAATTTGAGCACTGAAGCTTTCTTT
TRBV15	TRBJ2-1	NA	NA	CATSGGTGRYNEQFF	TGTGCCACCAGCGGGGGGACGGGCCGTTACAATGAGCAGTTCTTC
TRBV6-5	TRBJ1-4	NA	TRBD1	CASSYRDRVEKLFF	TGTGCCAGCAGTTACCGGGACAGGGTTGAAAAACTGTTTTTT
TRBV30	TRBJ2-7	NA	TRBD1	CAWSLGTGDSEQYF	TGTGCCTGGAGTTTAGGGACAGGGGATTCCGAGCAGTACTTC
TRBV25-1	TRBJ1-2	NA	NA	CASLEQAMDGYTF	TGTGCCAGCCTAGAACAGGCCATGGATGGCTACACCTTC
TRBV29-1	TRBJ2-2	once	TRBD2	CSVGGGGSPGELFF	TGCAGCGTTGGAGGCGGGGGGTCCCCCGGGGAGCTGTTTTTT
TRBV9	TRBJ1-1	few	NA	CASSVAGNTEAFF	TGTGCCAGCAGCGTAGCCGGGAACACTGAAGCTTTCTTT
TRBV9	TRBJ1-1	NA	NA	CASSVGVGGMNTEAFF	TGTGCCAGCAGCGTAGGGGTAGGGGGTATGAACACTGAAGCTTTCTTT
TRBV27	TRBJ2-7	few	NA	CASSFGGSYEQYF	TGTGCCAGCAGTTTCGGAGGGTCCTACGAGCAGTACTTC
TRBV27	TRBJ2-7	once	NA	CASSNYGTGGDEQYF	TGTGCCAGCAGTAATTACGGGACGGGGGGCGACGAGCAGTACTTC
TRBV6-1	TRBJ2-3	NA	TRBD2	CASSDTSGVTDTQYF	TGTGCCAGCAGTGATACTAGCGGAGTCACAGATACGCAGTATTTT
TRBV6-5	TRBJ1-5	once	NA	CASRLGRLGTQHF	TGTGCCAGCAGACTCGGACGGCTCGGGACCCAGCATTTT
TRBV6-5	TRBJ2-7	NA	TRBD2	CASSYSAGVGYEQYF	TGTGCCAGCAGTTACTCTGCGGGGGTCGGGTACGAGCAGTACTTC
TRBV21-1	TRBJ1-1	NA	NA	CASSYPGQGSATEAFF	TGTGCCAGCAGCTATCCGGGACAGGGTTCGGCGACTGAAGCTTTCTTT
TRBV6-5	TRBJ2-3	once	TRBD2	CASKSGGVTDTQYF	TGTGCCTCAAAGAGCGGGGGGGTCACAGATACGCAGTATTTT
TRBV7-3	TRBJ1-1	NA	NA	CASSFIPQFTEAFF	TGTGCCAGCAGCTTTATTCCCCAGTTCACTGAAGCTTTCTTT
TRBV7-8	TRBJ2-5	few	NA	CASSRGTPPKQYF	TGTGCCAGCAGCCGAGGGACACCCCCCAAGCAGTACTTC
TRBV2	TRBJ1-2	NA	TRBD1	CASSAQGTVYGYTF	TGTGCCAGCAGTGCCCAAGGGACAGTATATGGCTACACCTTC
TRBV18	TRBJ2-1	NA	NA	CASSPPVVHNEQFF	TGTGCCAGCTCACCTCCAGTCGTCCACAATGAGCAGTTCTTC
TRBV2	TRBJ1-2	NA	NA	CASRGQGFLNYGYTF	TGTGCCAGCAGGGGTCAGGGATTTCTTAACTATGGCTACACCTTC
TRBV28	TRBJ2-7	NA	TRBD1	CASSLSRQGIYYEQYF	TGTGCCAGCAGTTTATCCAGACAGGGGATCTACTACGAGCAGTACTTC
TRBV9	TRBJ2-5	NA	NA	CASSPGGGGVGETQYF	TGTGCCAGCAGCCCTGGGGGAGGGGGAGTTGGGGAGACCCAGTACTTC
TRBV19	TRBJ2-1	NA	TRBD2	CASSTSGNEQFF	TGTGCCAGTAGCACTAGCGGCAATGAGCAGTTCTTC
TRBV18	TRBJ2-5	NA	NA	CASSPGQTVGQETQYF	TGTGCCAGCTCACCCGGACAGACAGTTGGTCAAGAGACCCAGTACTTC
TRBV30	TRBJ1-4	NA	TRBD1	CAWFRDRTPATNEKLFF	TGTGCCTGGTTCCGGGACAGGACGCCTGCAACTAATGAAAAACTGTTTTTT
TRBV7-9	TRBJ2-3	NA	TRBD1	CASSTGTGGPDTQYF	TGTGCCAGCAGCACGGGGACAGGGGGCCCAGATACGCAGTATTTT
TRBV29-1	TRBJ2-1	NA	TRBD2	CSVSFSGRSRGEQFF	TGCAGCGTTTCCTTTAGCGGGAGGTCACGGGGTGAGCAGTTCTTC
TRBV6-1	TRBJ2-1	NA	TRBD2	CASSPGTSYNEQFF	TGTGCCAGCTCCCCCGGGACTAGTTACAATGAGCAGTTCTTC
TRBV23-1	TRBJ1-4	NA	TRBD1	CASSHLRDRDEKLFF	TGCGCCAGCAGTCACCTCCGGGACAGGGATGAAAAACTGTTTTTT
TRBV7-6	TRBJ2-1	NA	TRBD2	CASSFQSGGTYNEQFF	TGTGCCAGCAGCTTCCAGAGCGGGGGAACCTACAATGAGCAGTTCTTC
TRBV25-1	TRBJ2-3	NA	NA	CASRGVGDTQYF	TGTGCCAGCAGAGGGGTGGGCGATACGCAGTATTTT
TRBV6-1	TRBJ1-6	NA	NA	CASSEDMSYNSPLHF	TGTGCCAGCAGTGAAGATATGTCCTATAATTCACCCCTCCACTTT
TRBV5-1	TRBJ1-2	NA	TRBD1	CASSLGQGGFNTF	TGCGCCAGCAGCTTGGGACAGGGTGGTTTCAACACCTTC
TRBV28	TRBJ2-2	NA	NA	CASIQPGVGELFF	TGTGCCAGCATCCAACCGGGGGTCGGGGAGCTGTTTTTT
TRBV25-1	TRBJ2-7	NA	TRBD1	CASRGTAPSYEQYF	TGTGCCAGCAGAGGGACAGCGCCTTCCTACGAGCAGTACTTC
TRBV5-4	TRBJ2-7	NA	TRBD2	CASSLERGAYEQYF	TGTGCCAGCAGCTTGGAACGGGGGGCCTACGAGCAGTACTTC
TRBV7-2	TRBJ2-7	few	NA	CASSGKPYEQYF	TGTGCCAGCAGCGGTAAGCCCTACGAGCAGTACTTC
TRBV6-5	TRBJ2-2	once	NA	CASRITGEGTGELFF	TGTGCCAGCAGGATCACAGGTGAAGGGACCGGGGAGCTGTTTTTT
TRBV7-6	TRBJ2-3	NA	TRBD1	CATDRGLLTDTQYF	TGTGCCACCGACAGGGGCCTCCTCACAGATACGCAGTATTTT
TRBV27	TRBJ1-2	NA	NA	CASRTGLWGYTF	TGTGCCAGCAGAACGGGGTTGTGGGGCTACACCTTC